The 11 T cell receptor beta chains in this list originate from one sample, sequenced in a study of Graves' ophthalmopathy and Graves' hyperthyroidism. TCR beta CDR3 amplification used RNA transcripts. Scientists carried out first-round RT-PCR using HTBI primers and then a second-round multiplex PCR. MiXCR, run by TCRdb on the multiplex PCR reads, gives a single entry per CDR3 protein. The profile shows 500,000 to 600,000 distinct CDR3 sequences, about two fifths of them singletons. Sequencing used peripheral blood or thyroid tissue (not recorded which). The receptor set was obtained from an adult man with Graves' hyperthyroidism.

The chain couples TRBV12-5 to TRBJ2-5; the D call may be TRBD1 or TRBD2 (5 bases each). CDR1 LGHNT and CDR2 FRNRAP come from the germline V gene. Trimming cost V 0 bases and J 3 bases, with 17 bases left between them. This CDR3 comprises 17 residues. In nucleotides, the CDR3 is TGTGCTAGTGGTTTGGTCCTCGGGACCGGTGCGGAAGAGACCCAGTACTTC. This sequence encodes CASGLVLGTGAEETQYF.

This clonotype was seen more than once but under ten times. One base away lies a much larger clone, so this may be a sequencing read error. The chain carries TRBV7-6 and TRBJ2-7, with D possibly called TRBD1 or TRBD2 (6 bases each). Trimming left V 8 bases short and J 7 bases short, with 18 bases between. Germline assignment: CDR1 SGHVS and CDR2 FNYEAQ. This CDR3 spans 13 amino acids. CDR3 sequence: CASGRGTSFEQYF. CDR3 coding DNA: TGTGCCAGCGGCCGCGGGACAAGTTTTGAGCAGTACTTC.

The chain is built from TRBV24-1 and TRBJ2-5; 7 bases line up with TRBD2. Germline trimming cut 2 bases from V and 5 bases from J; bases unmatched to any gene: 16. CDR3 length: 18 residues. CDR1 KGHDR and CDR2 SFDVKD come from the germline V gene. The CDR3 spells CATSDSDAGVGLGETQYF. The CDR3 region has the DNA TGTGCCACCAGTGATTCCGACGCGGGGGTAGGGCTGGGGGAGACCCAGTACTTC.

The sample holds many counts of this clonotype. The CDR3 spells CASSLRQTRGYTF. The CDR3 DNA sequence: TGTGCCAGCAGTTTGAGGCAGACCCGCGGCTACACCTTC. This sequence joins TRBV12-3 or TRBV12-4 and TRBJ1-2; D is uncertain. With 3 bases removed from V and 8 bases from J, the gap between germline ends came to 13 bases. This CDR3 has 13 residues.

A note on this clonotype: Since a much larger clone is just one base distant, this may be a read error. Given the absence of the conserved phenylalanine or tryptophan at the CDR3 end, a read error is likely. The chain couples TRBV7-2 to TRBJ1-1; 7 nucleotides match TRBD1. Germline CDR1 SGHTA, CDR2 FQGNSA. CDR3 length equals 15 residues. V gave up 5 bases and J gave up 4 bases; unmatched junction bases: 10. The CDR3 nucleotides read TGTGCCAGCAGCCCAAGACAGGGTTCGGGCACTGAAGCTTTCCTT. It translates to CASSPRQGSGTEAFL.

The CDR3, as DNA: TGTGCCAGCAGTCGGCGGGGGGCAGGTTCACCCCTCCACTTT. It codes for CASSRRGAGSPLHF. This chain connects TRBV12-3 or TRBV12-4 to TRBJ1-6, with D possibly matching TRBD1 (6 bases). V shed 5 bases and J shed 9 bases, with 14 bases lying between them. The CDR3 totals 14 residues.

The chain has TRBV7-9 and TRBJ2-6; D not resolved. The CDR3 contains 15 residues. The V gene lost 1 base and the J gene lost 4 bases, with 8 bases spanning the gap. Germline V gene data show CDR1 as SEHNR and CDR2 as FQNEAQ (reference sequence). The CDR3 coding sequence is TGTGCCAGCAGCTTAGTGGGTGTAGGGGCCAACGTCCTGACTTTC. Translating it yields CASSLVGVGANVLTF.

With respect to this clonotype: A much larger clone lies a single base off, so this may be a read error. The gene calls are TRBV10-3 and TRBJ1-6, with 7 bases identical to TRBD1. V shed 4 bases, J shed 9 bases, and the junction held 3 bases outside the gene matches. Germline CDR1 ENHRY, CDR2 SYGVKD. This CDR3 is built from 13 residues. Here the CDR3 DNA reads TGTGCCATCAGTGGCTACAGGGGTTCACCCCTCCACTTT. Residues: CAISGYRGSPLHF.

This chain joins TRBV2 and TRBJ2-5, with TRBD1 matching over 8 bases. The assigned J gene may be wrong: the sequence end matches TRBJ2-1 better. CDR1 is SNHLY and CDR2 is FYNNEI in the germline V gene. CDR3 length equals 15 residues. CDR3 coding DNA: TGTGCCAGCAAGGGTCGCAGGGGGCGTCACAATGAGCAGTTCTTC. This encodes CASKGRRGRHNEQFF.

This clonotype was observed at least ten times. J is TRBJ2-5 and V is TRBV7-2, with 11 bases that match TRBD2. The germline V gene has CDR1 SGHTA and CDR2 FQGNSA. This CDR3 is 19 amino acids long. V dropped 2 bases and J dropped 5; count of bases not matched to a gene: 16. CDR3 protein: CASSLTPGLAGIVGETQYF. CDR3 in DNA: TGTGCCAGCAGCTTAACACCTGGACTAGCGGGTATCGTCGGGGAGACCCAGTACTTC. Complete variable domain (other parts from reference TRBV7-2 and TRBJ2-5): GAGVSQSPSNKVTEKGKDVELRCDPISGHTALYWYRQSLGQGLEFLIYFQGNSAPDKSGLPSDRFSAERTGGSVSTLTIQRTQQEDSAVYLCASSLTPGLAGIVGETQYFGPGTRLLVL.

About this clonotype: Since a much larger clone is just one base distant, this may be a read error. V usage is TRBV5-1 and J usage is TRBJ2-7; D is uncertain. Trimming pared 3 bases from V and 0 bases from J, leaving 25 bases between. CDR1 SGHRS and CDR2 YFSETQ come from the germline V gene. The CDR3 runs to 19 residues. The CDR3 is CASSSLITKGIVVSYEQYF. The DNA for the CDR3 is TGCGCCAGCAGCTCACTAATAACCAAAGGGATAGTGGTCTCCTACGAGCAGTACTTC.